This T cell receptor beta chain was sequenced in a study of type 1 regulatory T cells. About the research overall: An in vitro protocol generated T-allo10, a Tr1-enriched, alloantigen-specific CD4 T cell product. Study-wide points: Compared with non-type 1 regulatory T cells, type 1 regulatory T cells showed a more restricted TCR repertoire.

This clonotype has a handful of counts. What it binds is not known. The length of the CDR3 is 15 residues. Germline V gene lookup returns CDR1 SNHLY and CDR2 FYNNEI. Trimming shortened V by 5 bases and J by 2 bases, and 14 bases separated the two germline ends. MiXCR, run by TCRdb on the reads, gives a single entry per CDR3 protein. The sample carries about 65,000 distinct CDR3 sequences, approximately 47% recorded once. The receptor was isolated from a human donor in good health. The V call is TRBV2, the J call TRBJ2-3; either TRBD1 or TRBD2 may fit D (5 bases each). Sequencing used cultured non-Tr1 T cells, either the whole culture or a sorted T cell fraction (not recorded which). The CDR3 here is CASSKTRDVTDTQYF. The CDR3 DNA reads TGTGCCAGCAGTAAGACCCGGGACGTCACAGATACGCAGTATTTT.